These 21 T cell receptor beta chains were all obtained from the same sample, sequenced in a study of human T cells and chemical hapten exposure. Sample time point: pre-sensitization, week 0. Stated treatment: therapeutic diphenylcyclopropenone sensitization with weekly scalp DPC. TCRdb processed the RACE reads anew with MiXCR; each CDR3 protein has one entry. This sample carries roughly 380,000 distinct CDR3 sequences, roughly 4.6% of them seen once, and the ten largest clones take 2.5% to 3%. Sequencing used whole blood, obtained in connection with sensitization to the hapten diphenylcyclopropenone (DPC). The receptors stem from a woman aged 50 to 65 with alopecia areata. Some clones in this sample may be carry-over from other donors' samples.

The sample holds a few counts of this clonotype. The chain uses TRBV5-1 and TRBJ1-1; maybe TRBD1 (6 bases). With 1 base removed from V and 3 bases from J, the gap between germline ends came to 13 bases. Germline CDR1 reads SGHRS; CDR2 reads YFSETQ. The CDR3 runs 15 residues. The CDR3 DNA is TGCGCCAGCAGCTTGTGGGGGCGCGGGGACACTGAAGCTTTCTTT. This gives the protein CASSLWGRGDTEAFF.

This clonotype turned up a few times. This chain joins TRBV12-3 or TRBV12-4 and TRBJ1-4; 7 bases are a match to TRBD1. V lost 3 bases and J lost 7; bases outside the gene matches: 5. CDR3 size: 14 residues. The CDR3 DNA sequence: TGTGCCAGCAGTTTCGAGGGGGCGGGTGAAAAACTGTTTTTT. It specifies CASSFEGAGEKLFF.

This clonotype was counted a few times. This rearrangement joins TRBV10-2 to TRBJ1-3; tentative D call: TRBD1 (6 bases). The germline CDR1 and CDR2 sequences are WSHSY and SAAADI. The CDR3 covers 15 residues. The V end was cut by 6 bases, the J end by 0 bases, with 12 bases between. CDR3 nucleotides: TGCGCCAGCAGGACAGGCCCCAACTCTGGAAACACCATATATTTT. Its protein product is CASRTGPNSGNTIYF.

This clonotype has at least ten counts. This chain connects TRBV2 to TRBJ2-2, with 8 bases lining up with TRBD1. The germline CDR1 and CDR2 sequences are SNHLY and FYNNEI. The CDR3 covers 15 residues. J lost 4 bases, V lost 8 bases, and 9 bases had no gene match. In DNA, the CDR3 is TGTGCCAGCGGACCGGGACAGGTCATCACCGGGGAGCTGTTTTTT. Translated: CASGPGQVITGELFF. Combining the CDR3 with reference TRBV2 and TRBJ2-2 gives the whole variable domain EPEVTQTPSHQVTQMGQEVILRCVPISNHLYFYWYRQILGQKVEFLVSFYNNEISEKSEIFDDQFSVERPDGSNFTLKIRSTKLEDSAMYFCASGPGQVITGELFFGEGSRLTVL.

There are many counts of this clonotype. The chain uses TRBV27 and TRBJ2-2; unclear D gene. The CDR3 runs 15 residues. Trimming took 3 bases from V and 2 from J, leaving 10 bases between them. CDR1 is MNHEY, CDR2 SMNVEV, per germline (reference sequence). The DNA of the CDR3 is TGTGCCAGCAGTTTGCTAGGGCCTAACACCGGGGAGCTGTTTTTT. Amino acids: CASSLLGPNTGELFF.

The chain links TRBV12-3 or TRBV12-4 to TRBJ2-1, with TRBD2 matching 7 bases. The V and J ends lost 5 bases and 9 bases, in that order; junction bases with no gene match: 10. CDR3 length: 14 amino acids. The CDR3 loop is CASSPRAGVSEQFF. The CDR3 region has the DNA TGTGCCAGCAGTCCCAGGGCGGGAGTGAGTGAGCAGTTCTTC.

This chain connects TRBV27 to TRBJ2-3, with TRBD1 matching 8 bases. The CDR3 covers 17 residues. Looked up from germline, CDR1 is MNHEY and CDR2 is SMNVEV (reference sequence). Trimming at V came to 3 bases and at J to 0 bases, leaving 8 bases not matched to a gene. DNA of the CDR3: TGTGCCAGCAGTTTGCCTCCGGGACAGGCCAGCACAGATACGCAGTATTTT. Translation gives CASSLPPGQASTDTQYF.

The chain couples TRBV4-2 to TRBJ2-3; TRBD2 might be the D (5 bases). This CDR3 has 11 residues. CDR1 is LGHNA, CDR2 YNFKEQ, per germline. Trimming removed 7 bases from V and 6 bases from J, with 8 bases in between. The CDR3 reads CASNRGDTQYF. Written as DNA, the CDR3 is TGTGCCAGCAATCGCGGGGATACGCAGTATTTT.

At least ten counts were recorded for this clonotype. This chain links TRBV20-1 with TRBJ1-5, with unresolved D. The CDR3 runs to 12 residues. Germline V gene data show CDR1 as DFQATT and CDR2 as SNEGSKA (reference sequence). V lost 3 bases and J lost 5, with 8 bases in between. The CDR3 DNA reads TGCAGTGCTAGGAGAAGGGATCAGCCCCAGCATTTT. Translating gives CSARRRDQPQHF.

CDR3 residues: CASSLAGFEEKLFF. CDR3 in DNA: TGTGCCAGCAGCTTAGCAGGGTTTGAGGAAAAACTGTTTTTT. V usage is TRBV7-9 and J usage is TRBJ1-4; no definite D call. The CDR3 totals 14 residues. Trimming pared 0 bases from V and 8 bases from J, leaving 10 bases between. Looked up from germline, CDR1 is SEHNR and CDR2 is FQNEAQ (reference sequence).

The chain joins TRBV7-2 to TRBJ2-3, with TRBD2 matching over 7 bases. The CDR3 spans 19 residues. Germline lookup yields CDR1 SGHTA and CDR2 FQGNSA. V lost 1 base and J lost 0; bases outside the gene matches: 13. The CDR3 is CASSLVSGRGRVSTDTQYF. The CDR3 DNA reads TGTGCCAGCAGCTTAGTGTCAGGACGGGGGAGGGTGAGCACAGATACGCAGTATTTT. Looking up the rest from reference TRBV7-2 and TRBJ2-3 gives the full variable domain: GAGVSQSPSNKVTEKGKDVELRCDPISGHTALYWYRQSLGQGLEFLIYFQGNSAPDKSGLPSDRFSAERTGGSVSTLTIQRTQQEDSAVYLCASSLVSGRGRVSTDTQYFGPGTRLTVL.

V usage is TRBV20-1 and J usage is TRBJ2-3; D possibly matches TRBD1 or TRBD2 (5 bases each). The CDR3 consists of 13 residues. CDR1 is DFQATT and CDR2 is SNEGSKA in the germline V gene (reference sequence). V dropped 1 base and J dropped 4 bases, with 9 bases sitting between them. The CDR3 protein is CSARGQGPDTQYF. CDR3 sequence (DNA): TGCAGTGCTAGAGGGCAGGGACCAGATACGCAGTATTTT.

This clonotype appeared many times. The chain carries TRBV2 and TRBJ2-1; D call uncertain. The V gene's germline CDR1 is SNHLY and CDR2 FYNNEI. The CDR3 runs 14 residues. V lost 6 bases and J lost 7, with 16 bases in between. The CDR3 DNA sequence: TGTGCCAGCAGGCCTGGACCATTAGGGAATGAGCAGTTCTTC. Translated: CASRPGPLGNEQFF.

This clonotype was counted only a few times. This rearrangement joins TRBV7-9 to TRBJ1-1; no clear D gene. The CDR3 covers 14 residues. The V gene lost 5 bases and the J gene lost 0 bases, with 10 bases spanning the gap. Germline V CDR1 and CDR2: SEHNR, FQNEAQ (reference sequence). The CDR3 reads CASSGDLMNTEAFF. As DNA, the CDR3 is TGTGCCAGCAGCGGAGACTTGATGAACACTGAAGCTTTCTTT.

Ten or more counts support this clonotype. This chain joins TRBV7-2 and TRBJ2-1, with a weak D call TRBD1 (6 bases). Germline loops: CDR1 SGHTA, CDR2 FQGNSA. The CDR3 is 14 amino acids. V was shortened by 3 bases and J by 5 bases, with 11 bases between the two germline ends. The chain's CDR3 is CASSFTDSHNEQFF. DNA for the CDR3: TGTGCCAGCAGCTTTACGGACAGCCACAATGAGCAGTTCTTC.

The rearrangement joins TRBV19 to TRBJ1-5; no definite D call. Germline loops: CDR1 LNHDA, CDR2 SQIVND (reference sequence). CDR3 length: 13 amino acids. Trimming stripped 5 bases from V and 5 bases from J, with 10 bases between. CDR3 nucleotide sequence: TGTGCCAGTAGTGACCGAGGCTATCAGCCCCAGCATTTT. It specifies CASSDRGYQPQHF.

This clonotype has just a few counts. This chain links TRBV28 with TRBJ2-1; 7 bases match TRBD2. The CDR3 loop spans 14 amino acids. CDR1 and CDR2 (germline): MDHEN, SYDVKM. With 3 bases clipped from V and 5 bases from J, the junction kept 4 bases outside the gene matches. The CDR3 sequence is CASSLTGGHNEQFF. For the CDR3, the DNA is TGTGCCAGCAGTTTGACGGGGGGACACAATGAGCAGTTCTTC.

The table lists this clonotype with many counts. The rearrangement uses TRBV20-1 and TRBJ2-7; TRBD2 agrees at 8 bases. There are 16 residues in the CDR3. The germline V gene encodes CDR1 DFQATT and CDR2 SNEGSKA (reference sequence). V was clipped by 2 bases and J by 7 bases; unmatched bases: 16. Written as DNA, the CDR3 is TGCAGTGCTAGACCCCCCGGGGTTAGCGGGATAAAAGAGCAGTACTTC. Translating it yields CSARPPGVSGIKEQYF.

This clonotype was seen a few times. The chain employs TRBV5-1 and TRBJ2-3; D assignment may be TRBD1 or TRBD2 (6 bases each). This CDR3 has 15 amino acids. Trimming left V 0 bases short and J 5 bases short, with 13 bases between. Germline CDR1 SGHRS, CDR2 YFSETQ. The CDR3 reads CASSLEGGQGDTQYF. CDR3 bases: TGCGCCAGCAGCTTGGAGGGGGGCCAGGGAGATACGCAGTATTTT.

In this sample, this clonotype turned up many times. The chain combines TRBV10-3 with TRBJ2-5; D remains ambiguous. The germline V gene encodes CDR1 ENHRY and CDR2 SYGVKD. The CDR3 has 12 residues. Deletions cut 0 bases from V and 4 bases from J, with 3 bases between. The CDR3 DNA follows: TGTGCCATCAGTGAGTCGGGAGAGACCCAGTACTTC. It specifies CAISESGETQYF.

The sample holds a few counts of this clonotype. V and J are TRBV9 and TRBJ1-3; 7 bases line up with TRBD1. V shed 7 bases, J shed 3 bases, and the junction held 7 bases outside the gene matches. The germline V gene has CDR1 SGDLS and CDR2 YYNGEE. The CDR3 spans 14 residues. CDR3 sequence: CASGLRQGGNTIYF. The CDR3 nucleotides are TGTGCCAGCGGACTAAGACAGGGTGGAAACACCATATATTTT.